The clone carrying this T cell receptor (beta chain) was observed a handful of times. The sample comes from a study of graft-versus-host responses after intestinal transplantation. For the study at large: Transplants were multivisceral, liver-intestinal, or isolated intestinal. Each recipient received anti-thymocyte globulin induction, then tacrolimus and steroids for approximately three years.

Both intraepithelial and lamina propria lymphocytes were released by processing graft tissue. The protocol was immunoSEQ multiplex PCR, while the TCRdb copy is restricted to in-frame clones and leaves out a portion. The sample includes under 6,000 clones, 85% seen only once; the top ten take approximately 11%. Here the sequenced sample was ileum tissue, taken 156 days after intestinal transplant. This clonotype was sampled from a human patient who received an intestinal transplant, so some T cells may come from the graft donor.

The CDR3 sequence: CASGLATGAGHYGYTF. DNA of the CDR3: TGTGCTAGTGGTTTGGCTACTGGGGCAGGGCACTATGGCTACACCTTC. J is TRBJ1-2 and V is TRBV12-5; the D gene is possibly TRBD1 (5 bases). Germline V gives CDR1 LGHNT, CDR2 FRNRAP. The CDR3 extends over 16 amino acids. The V end lost 1 base, the J end lost 3 bases, and 15 bases lay between the germline ends.